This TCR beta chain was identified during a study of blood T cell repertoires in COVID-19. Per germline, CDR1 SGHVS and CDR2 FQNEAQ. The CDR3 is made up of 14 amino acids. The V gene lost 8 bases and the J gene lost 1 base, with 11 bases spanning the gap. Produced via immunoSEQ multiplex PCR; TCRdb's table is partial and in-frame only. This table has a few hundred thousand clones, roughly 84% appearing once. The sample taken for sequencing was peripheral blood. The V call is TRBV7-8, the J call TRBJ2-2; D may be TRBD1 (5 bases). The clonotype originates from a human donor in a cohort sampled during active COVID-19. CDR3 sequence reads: CASWGLKNTGELFF. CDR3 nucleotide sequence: TGTGCCAGCTGGGGCCTAAAGAACACCGGGGAGCTGTTTTTT. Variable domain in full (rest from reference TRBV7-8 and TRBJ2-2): GAGVSQSPRYKVAKRGQDVALRCDPISGHVSLFWYQQALGQGPEFLTYFQNEAQLDKSGLPSDRFFAERPEGSVSTLKIQRTQQEDSAVYLCASWGLKNTGELFFGEGSRLTVL.